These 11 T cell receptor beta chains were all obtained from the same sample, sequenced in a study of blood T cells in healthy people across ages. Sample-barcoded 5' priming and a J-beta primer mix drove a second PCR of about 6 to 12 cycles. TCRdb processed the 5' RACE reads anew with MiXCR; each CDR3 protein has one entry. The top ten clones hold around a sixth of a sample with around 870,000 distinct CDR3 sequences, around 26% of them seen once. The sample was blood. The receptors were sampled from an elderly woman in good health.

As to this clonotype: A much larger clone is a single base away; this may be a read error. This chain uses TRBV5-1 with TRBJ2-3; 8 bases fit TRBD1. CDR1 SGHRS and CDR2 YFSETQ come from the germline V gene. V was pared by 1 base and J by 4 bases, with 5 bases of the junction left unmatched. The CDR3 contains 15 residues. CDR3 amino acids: CASSLWTGNPDTQYF. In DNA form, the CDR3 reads TGCGCCAGCAGCTTGTGGACAGGGAACCCAGATACGCAGTATTTT.

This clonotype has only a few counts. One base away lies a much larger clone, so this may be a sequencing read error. The CDR3: CASSLYGGNEQYF. In DNA, the CDR3 is TGTGCCAGCAGCTTATATGGTGGCAATGAGCAGTACTTC. The chain combines TRBV7-2 with TRBJ2-5; D is unclear. CDR1 is SGHTA and CDR2 is FQGNSA in the germline V gene. Trimming stripped 2 bases from V and 11 bases from J, with 15 bases between. The CDR3 has 13 amino acids.

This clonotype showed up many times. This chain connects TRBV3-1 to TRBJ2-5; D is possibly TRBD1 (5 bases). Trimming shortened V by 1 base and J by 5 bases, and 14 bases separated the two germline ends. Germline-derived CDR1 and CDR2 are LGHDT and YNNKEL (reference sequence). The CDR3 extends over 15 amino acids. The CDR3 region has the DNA TGTGCCAGCAGCCAAGGCAGGGTAGCATTGGAGACCCAGTACTTC. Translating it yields CASSQGRVALETQYF.

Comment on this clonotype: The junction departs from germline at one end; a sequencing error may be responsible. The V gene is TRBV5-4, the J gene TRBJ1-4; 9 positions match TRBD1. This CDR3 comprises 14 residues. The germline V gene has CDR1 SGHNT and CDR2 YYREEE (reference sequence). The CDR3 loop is CAGSRDRVDEKLFF. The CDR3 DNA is TGTGCCGGCAGCCGGGACAGGGTTGATGAAAAACTGTTTTTT.

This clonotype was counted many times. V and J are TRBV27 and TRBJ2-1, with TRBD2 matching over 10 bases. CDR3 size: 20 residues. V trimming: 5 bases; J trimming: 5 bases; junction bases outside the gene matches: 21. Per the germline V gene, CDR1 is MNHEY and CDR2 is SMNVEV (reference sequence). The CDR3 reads CASSNLAGGVAGGYNNEQFF. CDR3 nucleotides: TGTGCCAGCAGTAATCTCGCCGGAGGTGTAGCGGGGGGATATAACAATGAGCAGTTCTTC.

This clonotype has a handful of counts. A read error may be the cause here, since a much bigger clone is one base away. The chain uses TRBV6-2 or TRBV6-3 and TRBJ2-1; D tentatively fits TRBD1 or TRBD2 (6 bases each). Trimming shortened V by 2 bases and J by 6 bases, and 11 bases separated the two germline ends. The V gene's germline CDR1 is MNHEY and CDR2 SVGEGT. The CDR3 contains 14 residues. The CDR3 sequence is CASSYDGGCNEQFF. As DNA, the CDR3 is TGTGCCAGCAGTTACGACGGGGGCTGCAATGAGCAGTTCTTC.

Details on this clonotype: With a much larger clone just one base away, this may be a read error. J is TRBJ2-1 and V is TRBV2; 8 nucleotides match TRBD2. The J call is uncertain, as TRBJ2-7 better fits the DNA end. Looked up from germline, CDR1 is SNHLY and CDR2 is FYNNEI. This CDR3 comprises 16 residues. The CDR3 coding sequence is TGTGCCAGCAGGCGCACCACTAGCGGAACCTACAATGAGCAGTACTTC. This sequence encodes CASRRTTSGTYNEQYF.

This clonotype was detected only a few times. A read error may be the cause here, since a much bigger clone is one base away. DNA of the CDR3: TGTGCCTGGAGTGGTGGGGGGCTATCCTACAATAAGCAGTTCTTC. Amino acids: CAWSGGGLSYNKQFF. The genes are TRBV30 and TRBJ2-1; D is possibly TRBD1 or TRBD2 (6 bases each). The CDR3 consists of 15 residues. Germline CDR1 GTSNPN, CDR2 SVGIG (reference sequence).

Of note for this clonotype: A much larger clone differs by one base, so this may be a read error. CDR3 sequence: CATSSQGKETQYF. CDR3 DNA sequence: TGTGCCACCAGTTCGCAGGGAAAAGAGACCCAGTACTTC. The chain couples TRBV24-1 to TRBJ2-5, with D possibly matching TRBD1 (5 bases). The germline CDR1 and CDR2 sequences are KGHDR and SFDVKD. This CDR3 spans 13 amino acids. Between the trimmed V and J ends, which lost 6 bases and 3 bases, there was a span of 10 bases.

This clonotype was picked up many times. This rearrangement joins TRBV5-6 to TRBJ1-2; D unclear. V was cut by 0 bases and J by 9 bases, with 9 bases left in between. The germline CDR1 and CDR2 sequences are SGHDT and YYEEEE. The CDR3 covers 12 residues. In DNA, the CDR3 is TGTGCCAGCAGCTTGGCGACTATGAGCTACACCTTC. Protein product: CASSLATMSYTF.

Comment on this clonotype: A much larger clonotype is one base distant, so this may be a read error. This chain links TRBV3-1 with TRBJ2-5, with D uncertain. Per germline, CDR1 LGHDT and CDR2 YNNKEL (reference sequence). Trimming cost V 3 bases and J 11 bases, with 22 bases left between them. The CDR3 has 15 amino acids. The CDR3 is CASSQERSTYNEQYF. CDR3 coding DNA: TGTGCCAGCAGCCAGGAAAGGTCTACCTACAATGAGCAGTACTTC.